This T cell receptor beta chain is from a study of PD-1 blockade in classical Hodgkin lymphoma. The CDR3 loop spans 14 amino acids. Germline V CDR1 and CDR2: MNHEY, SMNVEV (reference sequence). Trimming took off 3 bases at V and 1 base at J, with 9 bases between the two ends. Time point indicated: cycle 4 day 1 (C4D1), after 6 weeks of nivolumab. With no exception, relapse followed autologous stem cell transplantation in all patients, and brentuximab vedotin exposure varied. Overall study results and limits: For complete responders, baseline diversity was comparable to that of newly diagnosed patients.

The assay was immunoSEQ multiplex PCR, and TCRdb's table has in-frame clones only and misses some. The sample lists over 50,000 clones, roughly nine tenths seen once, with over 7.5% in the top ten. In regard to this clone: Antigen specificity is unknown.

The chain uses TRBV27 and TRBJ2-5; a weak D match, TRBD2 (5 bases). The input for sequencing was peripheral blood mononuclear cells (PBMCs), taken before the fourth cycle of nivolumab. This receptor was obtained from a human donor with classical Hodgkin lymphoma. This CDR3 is CASSFSGIQETQYF. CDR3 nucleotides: TGTGCCAGCAGTTTTTCGGGGATCCAAGAGACCCAGTACTTC.